This entry lists 15 T cell receptor beta chains sequenced from one sample in a study of cytomegalovirus exposure and HLA in healthy donors. PCR was performed using 60 Vbeta and 13 Jbeta primers. Generated by immunoSEQ multiplex PCR, the TCRdb table keeps only in-frame clones and is missing some. The sample carries 90,000 to 100,000 clones, over 75% recorded once. The sequencing input was PBMCs. The receptors shown here come from a man aged 50-59 years in good health and CMV-seronegative.

The CDR3 bases are TGCGCCAGCAGCTCCTTAACCTACGGAGGAAACACTGAAGCTTTCTTT. This gives the protein CASSSLTYGGNTEAFF. This rearrangement joins TRBV5-1 to TRBJ1-1; D unresolved. The V gene lost 3 bases and the J gene lost 2 bases, with 17 bases spanning the gap. Germline V gene lookup returns CDR1 SGHRS and CDR2 YFSETQ. This CDR3 is built from 16 residues.

The chain couples TRBV6-6 to TRBJ2-1; TRBD2 might be the D (7 bases). Trimming pared 5 bases from V and 5 bases from J, leaving 13 bases between. This CDR3 is built from 14 residues. CDR1 and CDR2 from the germline V gene are MNHNY and SVGAGI (reference sequence). Written as DNA, the CDR3 is TGTGCCAGCAGTGGGGGGAGGGGGGACAATGAGCAGTTCTTC. Protein: CASSGGRGDNEQFF.

This clone was counted once. The rearrangement uses TRBV5-1 and TRBJ2-1, with TRBD2 as a possible D gene (6 bases). V gave up 0 bases and J gave up 1 base, with 11 bases separating them. Germline V gives CDR1 SGHRS, CDR2 YFSETQ. The length of the CDR3 is 16 residues. CDR3 DNA: TGCGCCAGCAGCTTGGGGGGGAGCGGGTCCTACAATGAGCAGTTCTTC. Its protein product is CASSLGGSGSYNEQFF.

This chain connects TRBV5-6 to TRBJ2-3; TRBD2 is a possible D gene (6 bases). Looked up from germline, CDR1 is SGHDT and CDR2 is YYEEEE. V was pared by 5 bases and J by 0 bases, with 16 bases between. The CDR3 extends over 16 amino acids. The CDR3 coding sequence is TGTGCCAGCAGACTGTTACGGGCGGGGAGCACAGATACGCAGTATTTT. Protein: CASRLLRAGSTDTQYF.

This clone has a handful of counts. This rearrangement joins TRBV5-4 to TRBJ2-5; TRBD2 aligns across 9 bases. The germline V gene encodes CDR1 SGHNT and CDR2 YYREEE (reference sequence). This CDR3 has 15 amino acids. The J segment lost 4 bases and the V segment lost 2 bases, leaving 6 bases of the junction unmatched. DNA of the CDR3: TGTGCCAGCAGCTTCGGCGGGGGGGGAGCAGAGACCCAGTACTTC. It specifies CASSFGGGGAETQYF.

V usage is TRBV7-2 and J usage is TRBJ2-7, with D tentatively TRBD1 (7 bases). CDR1 is SGHTA, CDR2 FQGNSA, per germline. V lost 0 bases to trimming and J lost 0 bases, with 12 bases between them. The CDR3 sequence is 16 residues long. The CDR3 nucleotides read TGTGCCAGCAGCTTAGCGCCGGAGGGGGCCTCCTACGAGCAGTACTTC. This codes for CASSLAPEGASYEQYF.

The chain carries TRBV28 and TRBJ2-7; D possibly corresponds to TRBD2 (6 bases). Per germline, CDR1 MDHEN and CDR2 SYDVKM. Trimming left V 2 bases short and J 9 bases short, with 14 bases between. The CDR3 is 13 residues long. CDR3 sequence reads: CASSLTSPTGQYF. The CDR3 DNA sequence: TGTGCCAGCAGTTTAACTAGCCCCACGGGGCAGTACTTC.

This clone appeared once. The rearrangement joins TRBV28 to TRBJ2-3; 11 bases align to TRBD2. Germline CDR1 and CDR2: MDHEN and SYDVKM. This CDR3 is built from 16 residues. J gave up 7 bases and V 5 bases, and 11 bases lay outside the gene matches. The CDR3 reads CASSTLAGGLGHTQYF. The CDR3 DNA follows: TGTGCCAGCAGTACCTTAGCGGGAGGGTTGGGACATACGCAGTATTTT.

The CDR3 DNA sequence: TGTGCCAGCAGCCGGGGGATCGAATCACCCCTCCACTTT. The encoded protein is CASSRGIESPLHF. The chain carries TRBV25-1 and TRBJ1-6, with D tentatively TRBD1 (5 bases). Germline V gives CDR1 MGHDK, CDR2 SYGVNS. V was pared by 6 bases and J by 10 bases, with 13 bases between. The CDR3 has 13 amino acids.

The chain combines TRBV18 with TRBJ1-1; TRBD1 matches at 9 bases. After removal of 0 bases from V and 3 bases from J, the junction contained 8 bases not matched to a gene. This CDR3 contains 17 residues. CDR1 KGHSH and CDR2 LQKENI come from the germline V gene. The CDR3 nucleotides read TGTGCCAGCTCACCACCGTTGGGACAGGGAGCCCACACTGAAGCTTTCTTT. Translated: CASSPPLGQGAHTEAFF. Together with reference TRBV18 and TRBJ1-1, the CDR3 gives the full variable domain: NAGVMQNPRHLVRRRGQEARLRCSPMKGHSHVYWYRQLPEEGLKFMVYLQKENIIDESGMPKERFSAEFPKEGPSILRIQQVVRGDSAAYFCASSPPLGQGAHTEAFFGQGTRLTVV.

The gene calls are TRBV19 and TRBJ1-3; 10 nucleotides match TRBD1. V dropped 5 bases and J dropped 2; count of bases not matched to a gene: 3. The length of the CDR3 is 15 residues. Germline V gene sequence: CDR1 LNHDA, CDR2 SQIVND (reference sequence). The DNA for the CDR3 is TGTGCCAGTAGTGGCGACAGGGGGCCTGGAAACACCATATATTTT. Its protein is CASSGDRGPGNTIYF.

The chain has TRBV7-3 and TRBJ2-1; D remains ambiguous. This CDR3 is 11 amino acids long. V gave up 5 bases and J gave up 7 bases, with 6 bases separating them. Germline CDR1 and CDR2: SGHTA and FQGTGA. The CDR3 DNA is TGTGCCAGCAGCGTAGATAATGAGCAGTTCTTC. Protein sequence: CASSVDNEQFF.

The chain combines TRBV7-9 with TRBJ2-2; 14 nucleotides match TRBD2. Germline CDR1 is SEHNR and CDR2 is FQNEAQ (reference sequence). CDR3 size: 18 residues. V dropped 6 bases and J dropped 1; count of bases not matched to a gene: 7. This CDR3 is CASSTAGTSGRNTGELFF. In DNA form, the CDR3 reads TGTGCCAGCAGTACCGCCGGGACTAGCGGGAGGAACACCGGGGAGCTGTTTTTT.

V is TRBV7-2 and J is TRBJ1-5; D possibly corresponds to TRBD1 (5 bases). V was trimmed by 5 bases and J by 6 bases, leaving 17 bases between them. Germline values: CDR1 SGHTA, CDR2 FQGNSA. The CDR3 is 15 amino acids. This CDR3 is CASSPQWGDGQPQHF. DNA for the CDR3: TGTGCCAGCAGCCCCCAGTGGGGCGACGGTCAGCCCCAGCATTTT. Supplemented by reference TRBV7-2 and TRBJ1-5, the full variable domain reads GAGVSQSPSNKVTEKGKDVELRCDPISGHTALYWYRQSLGQGLEFLIYFQGNSAPDKSGLPSDRFSAERTGGSVSTLTIQRTQQEDSAVYLCASSPQWGDGQPQHFGDGTRLSIL.

This clone was counted once. V gene TRBV15 combines with J gene TRBJ2-5; no definite D call. The CDR3 is made up of 12 amino acids. V lost 0 bases and J 5 bases, leaving 4 bases between the germline ends. Germline lookup yields CDR1 LNHNV and CDR2 YYDKDF (reference sequence). The CDR3 DNA reads as TGTGCCACCAGCAGAGATCAGGAGACCCAGTACTTC. Its protein product is CATSRDQETQYF. Full variable domain (missing parts from reference TRBV15 and TRBJ2-5): DAMVIQNPRYQVTQFGKPVTLSCSQTLNHNVMYWYQQKSSQAPKLLFHYYDKDFNNEADTPDNFQSRRPNTSFCFLDIRSPGLGDTAMYLCATSRDQETQYFGPGTRLLVL.